These T cell receptor beta chains were read from a single sample in a study of cytomegalovirus exposure and HLA in healthy donors. Sequencing used immunoSEQ multiplex PCR; TCRdb keeps in-frame clones, though not all of them. The repertoire holds 150,000 to 200,000 clones, with over 65% as singletons. Specimen: PBMCs. The origin of the receptors is a woman under 40 in good health and CMV-seronegative. The CDR3 runs from the conserved cysteine through the conserved F or W. The order of the fields is clone size, D gene, V gene, J gene, CDR3 DNA, CDR3 protein. The D gene is left open where the match is weak. Only part of the rows carry a size: once, few, many, or a class if the clone is expanded.

clone size: -; D gene: TRBD2; V gene: TRBV6-5; J gene: TRBJ2-7; CDR3 DNA: TGTGCCAGCAGTTCCGAACGGCGGGGGGGCTACGAGCAGTACTTC; CDR3 protein: CASSSERRGGYEQYF
clone size: -; D gene: TRBD1; V gene: TRBV5-5; J gene: TRBJ2-7; CDR3 DNA: TGTGCCAGCAGCTTGCTTGGGACAGGGCCCTACGAGCAGTACTTC; CDR3 protein: CASSLLGTGPYEQYF
clone size: -; D gene: TRBD2; V gene: TRBV5-6; J gene: TRBJ2-1; CDR3 DNA: TGTGCCAGCAGTCCCGGGACTAGTCCTTCCAAAAGGGAGTTCTTC; CDR3 protein: CASSPGTSPSKREFF
clone size: -; D gene: TRBD1; V gene: TRBV9; J gene: TRBJ1-2; CDR3 DNA: TGTGCCAGCAGTCCCGGACAGGTGTATCAGGACTATGGCTACACCTTC; CDR3 protein: CASSPGQVYQDYGYTF
clone size: few; D gene: TRBD2; V gene: TRBV11-1; J gene: TRBJ2-3; CDR3 DNA: TGTGCCAGCAGCTTTGCTAGCGGGCGCACAGATACGCAGTATTTT; CDR3 protein: CASSFASGRTDTQYF
clone size: -; D gene: TRBD2; V gene: TRBV14; J gene: TRBJ2-7; CDR3 DNA: TGTGCCAGCAGCCCCAGAAGGCCTAGCGGGCGCCTATCCTACGAGCAGTACTTC; CDR3 protein: CASSPRRPSGRLSYEQYF
clone size: once; D gene: TRBD2; V gene: TRBV7-6; J gene: TRBJ2-7; CDR3 DNA: TGTGCCAGCAGCTTAGGGGGACTAGCGGCATACGAGCAGTACTTC; CDR3 protein: CASSLGGLAAYEQYF
clone size: -; D gene: TRBD2; V gene: TRBV7-9; J gene: TRBJ2-3; CDR3 DNA: TGTGCCAGCAGCCCCGGGGGGAACACAGATACGCAGTATTTT; CDR3 protein: CASSPGGNTDTQYF
clone size: few; D gene: -; V gene: TRBV6-4; J gene: TRBJ2-7; CDR3 DNA: TGTGCCAGCAGTGAGGGCCCAGGGGCAAGCGACGAGCAGTACTTC; CDR3 protein: CASSEGPGASDEQYF
clone size: -; D gene: TRBD1; V gene: TRBV28; J gene: TRBJ1-2; CDR3 DNA: TGTGCCAGCAGAGCTTACAGGGGAGGTAACTATGGCTACACCTTC; CDR3 protein: CASRAYRGGNYGYTF
clone size: -; D gene: TRBD2; V gene: TRBV7-2; J gene: TRBJ2-7; CDR3 DNA: TGTGCCAGCAGCCCCGGGGGGTCGGTCTACGAGCAGTACTTC; CDR3 protein: CASSPGGSVYEQYF
clone size: -; D gene: -; V gene: TRBV5-1; J gene: TRBJ1-1; CDR3 DNA: TGCGCCAGCAGCCACCCGGGAGGGGGGAACACTGAAGCTTTCTTT; CDR3 protein: CASSHPGGGNTEAFF
clone size: few; D gene: -; V gene: TRBV6-1; J gene: TRBJ2-2; CDR3 DNA: TGTGCCAGCAGTCCGGGACACGGAAACACCGGGGAGCTGTTTTTT; CDR3 protein: CASSPGHGNTGELFF
clone size: -; D gene: -; V gene: TRBV27; J gene: TRBJ1-2; CDR3 DNA: TGTGCCAGCAGGGGGGCAGGGAGTCGCGGCTATGGCTACACCTTC; CDR3 protein: CASRGAGSRGYGYTF
clone size: -; D gene: -; V gene: TRBV27; J gene: TRBJ1-1; CDR3 DNA: TGTGCCAGCAGTTTGAAAGGGGCTGAAGCTTTCTTT; CDR3 protein: CASSLKGAEAFF
clone size: -; D gene: TRBD1; V gene: TRBV9; J gene: TRBJ1-2; CDR3 DNA: TGTGCCAGCAGCGCTCACAGGGGGAGCTATGGCTACACCTTC; CDR3 protein: CASSAHRGSYGYTF
clone size: few; D gene: TRBD2; V gene: TRBV7-9; J gene: TRBJ2-3; CDR3 DNA: TGTGCCAGCAGCTTAGGTCTAGCGGGAGGGCCTGATACGCAGTATTTT; CDR3 protein: CASSLGLAGGPDTQYF
clone size: once; D gene: TRBD1; V gene: TRBV27; J gene: TRBJ1-2; CDR3 DNA: TGTGCCAGCAGTACCACAGGGGGGACGGTTAACACCTTC; CDR3 protein: CASSTTGGTVNTF
clone size: -; D gene: TRBD2; V gene: TRBV2; J gene: TRBJ2-1; CDR3 DNA: TGTGCCAGCAGTGAACACCTAGCGGGAGGATACAATGAGCAGTTCTTC; CDR3 protein: CASSEHLAGGYNEQFF
clone size: few; D gene: TRBD1; V gene: TRBV6-5; J gene: TRBJ1-2; CDR3 DNA: TGTGCCAGCAGTTATACAGGGGGACCCCTCCATGGCTACACCTTC; CDR3 protein: CASSYTGGPLHGYTF
clone size: -; D gene: TRBD1; V gene: TRBV30; J gene: TRBJ2-3; CDR3 DNA: TGTGCCTGGGGACAGGGTGGGGGAGATACGCAGTATTTT; CDR3 protein: CAWGQGGGDTQYF
clone size: -; D gene: -; V gene: TRBV5-6; J gene: TRBJ1-2; CDR3 DNA: TGTGCCAGCAGCTTGATATCGCGTCTTCATGGCTACACCTTC; CDR3 protein: CASSLISRLHGYTF
clone size: -; D gene: -; V gene: TRBV10-3; J gene: TRBJ2-5; CDR3 DNA: TGTGCCATCAGTGGAGGGGGCGGGACGGAGACCCAGTACTTC; CDR3 protein: CAISGGGGTETQYF
clone size: -; D gene: -; V gene: TRBV11-2; J gene: TRBJ1-1; CDR3 DNA: TGTGCCAGCAGCTTAGGGGGGGATCGGGCTTTCTTT; CDR3 protein: CASSLGGDRAFF
clone size: -; D gene: -; V gene: TRBV9; J gene: TRBJ2-5; CDR3 DNA: TGTGCCAGCAGCCTGGGCGGGGCGGGGAGGAAGACCCAGTACTTC; CDR3 protein: CASSLGGAGRKTQYF
clone size: -; D gene: TRBD1; V gene: TRBV6-5; J gene: TRBJ1-5; CDR3 DNA: TGTGCCAGCAGTTTCCAGGGGGCATACGGTCAGCCCCAGCATTTT; CDR3 protein: CASSFQGAYGQPQHF
clone size: -; D gene: TRBD1; V gene: TRBV15; J gene: TRBJ2-7; CDR3 DNA: TGTGCCACCAGCAGCACCGGGACAGGGAAACTAAACTACGAGCAGTACTTC; CDR3 protein: CATSSTGTGKLNYEQYF
clone size: -; D gene: -; V gene: TRBV2; J gene: TRBJ2-3; CDR3 DNA: TGTGCCAGCAGTGAAGGTTCAGGGCCTAGCACAGATACGCAGTATTTT; CDR3 protein: CASSEGSGPSTDTQYF
clone size: -; D gene: TRBD1; V gene: TRBV5-4; J gene: TRBJ1-2; CDR3 DNA: TGTGCCAGCAGCTTGGGGGACAGGGAGGGTTATGGCTACACCTTC; CDR3 protein: CASSLGDREGYGYTF
clone size: -; D gene: -; V gene: TRBV5-8; J gene: TRBJ2-5; CDR3 DNA: TGTGCCAGCAGCTTACAGGGTATGGAGACCCAGTACTTC; CDR3 protein: CASSLQGMETQYF
clone size: -; D gene: -; V gene: TRBV10-3; J gene: TRBJ1-2; CDR3 DNA: TGTGCCATCAGTGACCCAGTCGGGGATTATGGCTACACCTTC; CDR3 protein: CAISDPVGDYGYTF
clone size: -; D gene: TRBD2; V gene: TRBV30; J gene: TRBJ2-6; CDR3 DNA: TGTGCCTGGAGTATTTCAGCGGGAGGGCCGAGCGTCCTGACTTTC; CDR3 protein: CAWSISAGGPSVLTF
clone size: once; D gene: TRBD2; V gene: TRBV5-5; J gene: TRBJ2-7; CDR3 DNA: TGTGCCAGCAGCGCCGGGACTAGCCTTCTCTACGAGCAGTACTTC; CDR3 protein: CASSAGTSLLYEQYF
clone size: -; D gene: -; V gene: TRBV2; J gene: TRBJ1-1; CDR3 DNA: TGTGCCAGCAGTGAAGAGAGTTACACTGAAGCTTTCTTT; CDR3 protein: CASSEESYTEAFF
clone size: few; D gene: -; V gene: TRBV5-4; J gene: TRBJ2-1; CDR3 DNA: TGTGCCAGCAGCTTGTTAACTAGTATGGATGAGCAGTTCTTC; CDR3 protein: CASSLLTSMDEQFF
clone size: -; D gene: TRBD1; V gene: TRBV7-2; J gene: TRBJ2-6; CDR3 DNA: TGTGCCAGCAGCTTGAGGGCCGACAGGGCTGGGGCCAACGTCCTGACTTTC; CDR3 protein: CASSLRADRAGANVLTF
clone size: -; D gene: -; V gene: TRBV7-8; J gene: TRBJ1-2; CDR3 DNA: TGTGCCAGCAGCTCCCCCGACAGCGCGGATGGCTACACCTTC; CDR3 protein: CASSSPDSADGYTF
clone size: -; D gene: TRBD1; V gene: TRBV7-9; J gene: TRBJ1-3; CDR3 DNA: TGTGCCAGCAGTAATATCCGGGACAGGGGCGCATTTGGAAACACCATATATTTT; CDR3 protein: CASSNIRDRGAFGNTIYF
clone size: -; D gene: -; V gene: TRBV14; J gene: TRBJ2-7; CDR3 DNA: TGTGCCAGCAGCCCGGCCATCCGGGACTACGAGCAGTACTTC; CDR3 protein: CASSPAIRDYEQYF
clone size: -; D gene: -; V gene: TRBV7-3; J gene: TRBJ1-1; CDR3 DNA: TGTGCCAGCAGCCCCAGGGTAGGAACTGAAGCTTTCTTT; CDR3 protein: CASSPRVGTEAFF
clone size: -; D gene: -; V gene: TRBV19; J gene: TRBJ1-5; CDR3 DNA: TGTGCCAGTAGTAGGGGACGAGGAGGGGTCAGCAATCAGCCCCAGCATTTT; CDR3 protein: CASSRGRGGVSNQPQHF
clone size: -; D gene: TRBD2; V gene: TRBV25-1; J gene: TRBJ2-1; CDR3 DNA: TGTGCCAGCAGTGATTTCAGCGGGAGAGGGTCGTTCTTC; CDR3 protein: CASSDFSGRGSFF
clone size: -; D gene: TRBD1; V gene: TRBV29-1; J gene: TRBJ1-2; CDR3 DNA: TGCAGCGTTGGGGACAGGGAAAACTATGGCTACACCTTC; CDR3 protein: CSVGDRENYGYTF
clone size: -; D gene: TRBD2; V gene: TRBV5-1; J gene: TRBJ2-5; CDR3 DNA: TGCGCCAGCGGACTTACTAGCGGGAGTGAGACCCAGTACTTC; CDR3 protein: CASGLTSGSETQYF
clone size: -; D gene: TRBD1; V gene: TRBV7-9; J gene: TRBJ1-1; CDR3 DNA: TGTGCCAGCAGCCTTTACAGGGGACAGAACACTGAAGCTTTCTTT; CDR3 protein: CASSLYRGQNTEAFF